These T cell receptor beta chains were read from a single sample in a study of blood T cell repertoires in COVID-19. TCRdb keeps only in-frame clones here, not all; method: immunoSEQ multiplex PCR. Among under 200,000 clones listed, less than 80% were seen once. The sequenced material came from PBMCs or T cells enriched from blood (not recorded which). Receptors originate from a woman in her seventies in a cohort exposed to, infected with or recovered from COVID-19 (not recorded which). The CDR3 runs from the conserved cysteine through the conserved F or W. The order of the fields is V gene, CDR3 length, clone size, J gene, D gene, CDR3 protein, CDR3 DNA. D genes are given only for firm matches. Only part of the rows carry a size: once, few, many, or a class if the clone is expanded.

v_gene: TRBV18; len: 12; abundance: .; j_gene: TRBJ2-7; d_gene: .; CDR3aa: CASSPRGDEQYF; CDR3nt: TGTGCCAGCTCACCAAGGGGTGACGAGCAGTACTTC
v_gene: TRBV28; len: 13; abundance: .; j_gene: TRBJ2-3; d_gene: .; CDR3aa: CASSLGAGDTQYF; CDR3nt: TGTGCCAGCAGTTTGGGAGCGGGAGATACGCAGTATTTT
v_gene: TRBV5-1; len: 14; abundance: .; j_gene: TRBJ2-5; d_gene: TRBD2; CDR3aa: CASSPGGSGETQYF; CDR3nt: TGCGCCAGCAGCCCCGGCGGGAGTGGAGAGACCCAGTACTTC
v_gene: TRBV5-1; len: 15; abundance: few; j_gene: TRBJ2-5; d_gene: TRBD2; CDR3aa: CASSFQAGEEETQYF; CDR3nt: TGCGCCAGCAGCTTCCAAGCGGGAGAAGAGGAGACCCAGTACTTC
v_gene: TRBV5-4; len: 14; abundance: .; j_gene: TRBJ2-5; d_gene: TRBD1; CDR3aa: CASSSQGASETQYF; CDR3nt: TGTGCCAGCAGCTCCCAGGGGGCATCAGAGACCCAGTACTTC
v_gene: TRBV23-1; len: 17; abundance: .; j_gene: TRBJ2-3; d_gene: .; CDR3aa: CASSQSRKGEGTDTQYF; CDR3nt: TGCGCCAGCAGTCAATCCCGAAAGGGAGAGGGTACAGATACGCAGTATTTT
v_gene: TRBV5-4; len: 13; abundance: .; j_gene: TRBJ2-7; d_gene: .; CDR3aa: CASSLELASEQYF; CDR3nt: TGTGCCAGCAGCTTGGAGCTAGCGAGTGAGCAGTACTTC
v_gene: TRBV28; len: 12; abundance: .; j_gene: TRBJ1-5; d_gene: .; CDR3aa: CASTDSNQPQHF; CDR3nt: TGTGCCAGCACAGATAGCAATCAGCCCCAGCATTTT
v_gene: TRBV7-2; len: 12; abundance: once; j_gene: TRBJ1-2; d_gene: .; CDR3aa: CASSLRQQAYTF; CDR3nt: TGTGCCAGCAGCCTTCGACAGCAGGCTTACACCTTC
v_gene: TRBV7-2; len: 15; abundance: .; j_gene: TRBJ2-1; d_gene: .; CDR3aa: CASSPGGNAYNEQFF; CDR3nt: TGTGCCAGCAGTCCGGGCGGGAATGCATACAATGAGCAGTTCTTC
v_gene: TRBV12-3/TRBV12-4; len: 12; abundance: .; j_gene: TRBJ2-7; d_gene: .; CDR3aa: CASSRLGDEQYF; CDR3nt: TGTGCCAGCAGCCGACTAGGGGACGAGCAGTACTTC
v_gene: TRBV28; len: 13; abundance: once; j_gene: TRBJ2-7; d_gene: TRBD2; CDR3aa: CASWASGSYEQYF; CDR3nt: TGTGCCAGCTGGGCTAGCGGCTCCTACGAGCAGTACTTC
v_gene: TRBV11-2; len: 13; abundance: few; j_gene: TRBJ2-5; d_gene: .; CDR3aa: CASSFGSQETQYF; CDR3nt: TGTGCCAGCAGCTTTGGGAGCCAAGAGACCCAGTACTTC
v_gene: TRBV25-1; len: 12; abundance: .; j_gene: TRBJ1-4; d_gene: .; CDR3aa: CASSDYSEKLFF; CDR3nt: TGTGCCAGCAGTGATTACAGTGAAAAACTGTTTTTT
v_gene: TRBV5-1; len: 18; abundance: .; j_gene: TRBJ1-1; d_gene: .; CDR3aa: CASSYTPGLGGTNTEAFF; CDR3nt: TGCGCCAGCAGCTATACTCCAGGACTTGGGGGGACGAACACTGAAGCTTTCTTT
v_gene: TRBV11-3; len: 20; abundance: medium-sized; j_gene: TRBJ2-7; d_gene: TRBD2; CDR3aa: CASSFRSTSGRAPTSYEQYF; CDR3nt: TGTGCCAGCAGCTTCCGCTCGACTAGCGGGAGGGCCCCGACGTCCTACGAGCAGTACTTC
v_gene: TRBV29-1; len: 14; abundance: .; j_gene: TRBJ2-1; d_gene: .; CDR3aa: CSARRQSLETMQFF; CDR3nt: TGCAGCGCTCGAAGACAGTCCCTAGAGACAATGCAGTTCTTC
v_gene: TRBV24-1; len: 16; abundance: .; j_gene: TRBJ1-2; d_gene: .; CDR3aa: CATSDLKRGGFYGYTF; CDR3nt: TGTGCCACCAGTGACCTAAAAAGGGGGGGGTTCTATGGCTACACCTTC
v_gene: TRBV10-3; len: 14; abundance: .; j_gene: TRBJ2-5; d_gene: .; CDR3aa: CAISRQEYQETQYF; CDR3nt: TGTGCCATCAGTAGACAGGAATACCAAGAGACCCAGTACTTC
v_gene: TRBV5-6; len: 15; abundance: .; j_gene: TRBJ2-4; d_gene: .; CDR3aa: CASSPPGSGKNIQYF; CDR3nt: TGTGCCAGCAGTCCCCCGGGGTCGGGCAAAAACATTCAGTACTTC
v_gene: TRBV11-3; len: 19; abundance: .; j_gene: TRBJ2-7; d_gene: .; CDR3aa: CASSLRGTIGTRTSYEQYF; CDR3nt: TGTGCCAGCAGCTTAAGGGGGACGATAGGGACCCGAACGTCCTACGAGCAGTACTTC
v_gene: TRBV28; len: 17; abundance: .; j_gene: TRBJ1-6; d_gene: .; CDR3aa: CASSLPAGAVENSPLHF; CDR3nt: TGTGCCAGCAGTTTACCGGCAGGGGCGGTAGAGAATTCACCCCTCCACTTT
v_gene: TRBV5-4; len: 16; abundance: .; j_gene: TRBJ2-7; d_gene: TRBD1; CDR3aa: CASSGPGQGDPYEQYF; CDR3nt: TGTGCCAGCAGCGGACCGGGACAGGGGGACCCCTACGAGCAGTACTTC
v_gene: TRBV28; len: 14; abundance: once; j_gene: TRBJ1-1; d_gene: .; CDR3aa: CASSPLRGNTEAFF; CDR3nt: TGTGCCAGCAGTCCCCTCAGGGGCAACACTGAAGCTTTCTTT
v_gene: TRBV30; len: 13; abundance: once; j_gene: TRBJ1-3; d_gene: .; CDR3aa: CACDTYSGNTIYF; CDR3nt: TGTGCCTGCGACACCTACTCTGGAAACACCATATATTTT
v_gene: TRBV2; len: 13; abundance: .; j_gene: TRBJ1-2; d_gene: .; CDR3aa: CASSENRSYGYTF; CDR3nt: TGTGCCAGCAGTGAGAACAGATCCTATGGCTACACCTTC
v_gene: TRBV6-1; len: 18; abundance: .; j_gene: TRBJ1-5; d_gene: .; CDR3aa: CASSEDSPQVRPDQPQHF; CDR3nt: TGTGCCAGCAGTGAAGACAGCCCACAGGTTCGGCCCGATCAGCCCCAGCATTTT